The T cell receptor (beta chain) described here comes from a study of blood T cell repertoires in COVID-19. Generated by immunoSEQ multiplex PCR, the TCRdb table keeps only in-frame clones and is missing some. The sample lists about 300,000 clones, more than 85% occurring once. V gave up 3 bases and J gave up 4 bases, with 9 bases separating them. CDR1 is MDHEN and CDR2 is SYDVKM in the germline V gene. This CDR3 has 13 amino acids. This clone was detected only once. The sequence came from a woman aged 25 to 39 with COVID-19, enrolled during active disease. Sequenced sample: peripheral blood. The chain couples TRBV28 to TRBJ1-1; no firm D call. CDR3 sequence: CASSFPASTEAFF. DNA of the CDR3: TGTGCCAGCAGTTTCCCAGCGAGCACTGAAGCTTTCTTT. The whole variable domain, filled in from reference TRBV28 and TRBJ1-1, reads DVKVTQSSRYLVKRTGEKVFLECVQDMDHENMFWYRQDPGLGLRLIYFSYDVKMKEKGDIPEGYSVSREKKERFSLILESASTNQTSMYLCASSFPASTEAFFGQGTRLTVV.